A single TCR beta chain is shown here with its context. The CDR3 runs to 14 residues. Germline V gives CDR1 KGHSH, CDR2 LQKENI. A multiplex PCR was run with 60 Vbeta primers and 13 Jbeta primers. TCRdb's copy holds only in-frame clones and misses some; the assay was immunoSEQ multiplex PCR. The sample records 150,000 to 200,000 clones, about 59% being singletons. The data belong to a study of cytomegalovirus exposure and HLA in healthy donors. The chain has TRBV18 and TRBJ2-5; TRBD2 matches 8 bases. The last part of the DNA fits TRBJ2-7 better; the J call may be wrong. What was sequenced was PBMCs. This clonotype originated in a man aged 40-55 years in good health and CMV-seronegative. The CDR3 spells CASSPGLVSYEQYF. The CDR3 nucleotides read TGTGCCAGCTCACCGGGACTAGTCTCCTACGAGCAGTACTTC.